One sample yielded the 25 T cell receptor beta chains listed below, sequenced in a study of CD8+ T cells in alopecia areata. As for treatment: oral pan-JAK inhibitor, 5-10 mg twice daily. After isolation, RNA underwent reverse transcription to generate cDNA as the sequencing template. Libraries were prepared by immunoSEQ multiplex PCR; TCRdb keeps only in-frame clonotypes and omits some of them. The sample holds under 150,000 clones; 45% to 65% are singletons and the top ten take roughly 3.5%. The material was CD4+ T cells sorted from blood, obtained at week 24, from a patient treated with tofacitinib. These TCRs come from a human donor with alopecia areata.

The rearrangement joins TRBV18 to TRBJ2-7; 16 bases fit TRBD2. This CDR3 has 16 amino acids. Trimming cost V 6 bases and J 7 bases; bases outside gene matches: 9. The germline V gene encodes CDR1 KGHSH and CDR2 LQKENI. CDR3 DNA: TGTGCCAGCTCTACCGGGACTAGCGGGGGGGCCCAAGAGCAGTACTTC. Translation: CASSTGTSGGAQEQYF.

This clone was seen a few times. The chain's CDR3 is CAWSANSNQPQHF. CDR3 nucleotide sequence: TGTGCCTGGAGTGCGAATAGCAATCAGCCCCAGCATTTT. The chain combines TRBV30 with TRBJ1-5; no clear D gene. The CDR3 length is 13 residues. Between the trimmed V and J ends, which lost 1 base and 0 bases, there was a span of 4 bases. CDR1 is GTSNPN and CDR2 is SVGIG in the germline V gene (reference sequence).

This clone turned up a few times. This rearrangement joins TRBV4-1 to TRBJ2-7, with D possibly TRBD2 on 5 matching bases. The CDR3 contains 15 residues. V was trimmed by 5 bases and J by 4 bases, leaving 18 bases between them. The germline V gene encodes CDR1 MGHRA and CDR2 YSYEKL. CDR3 residues: CASSNPPAGLYEQYF. In DNA, the CDR3 is TGCGCCAGCAGCAATCCGCCGGCGGGTCTATACGAGCAGTACTTC.

This clone appeared a few times. The chain uses TRBV6-5 and TRBJ1-2; D gene ambiguous. V was shortened by 0 bases and J by 8 bases, with 10 bases between the two germline ends. CDR1 and CDR2 (germline): MNHEY, SVGAGI. The CDR3 runs 13 residues. The CDR3 here is CASSYSAVEGYTF. CDR3 coding DNA: TGTGCCAGCAGTTACTCGGCGGTCGAAGGCTACACCTTC.

The chain employs TRBV30 and TRBJ1-6; D gene uncertain. Trimming removed 3 bases at V and 2 bases at J, with 8 bases between. This CDR3 has 14 amino acids. Germline V gene data show CDR1 as GTSNPN and CDR2 as SVGIG (reference sequence). The DNA of the CDR3 is TGTGCCTGGAGCGCCACCACCTATAATTCACCCCTCCACTTT. It specifies CAWSATTYNSPLHF.

The chain joins TRBV29-1 to TRBJ1-1; D remains unclear. Per germline, CDR1 SQVTM and CDR2 ANQGSEA. V was cut by 3 bases and J by 0 bases, with 8 bases left in between. This CDR3 has 13 amino acids. This CDR3 is CSVDAAMNTEAFF. The CDR3 nucleotides are TGCAGCGTTGACGCGGCCATGAACACTGAAGCTTTCTTT.

This clone was detected a few times. The chain recombines TRBV7-2 with TRBJ1-1; TRBD1 is a possible D gene (5 bases). Germline lookup yields CDR1 SGHTA and CDR2 FQGNSA. The CDR3 extends over 16 amino acids. Trimming stripped 2 bases from V and 3 bases from J, with 16 bases between. CDR3 DNA sequence: TGTGCCAGCAGCTTACACGCAGGCGACAGCTACACTGAAGCTTTCTTT. It translates to CASSLHAGDSYTEAFF.

This chain connects TRBV7-9 to TRBJ1-6; D gene uncertain. Germline CDR1 reads SEHNR; CDR2 reads FQNEAQ (reference sequence). This CDR3 is 13 amino acids long. V gave up 8 bases and J gave up 8 bases, with 13 bases separating them. CDR3 loop: CASPPHPDSPLHF. DNA of the CDR3: TGTGCCAGCCCCCCGCACCCGGATTCACCCCTCCACTTT.

V gene TRBV5-1 combines with J gene TRBJ2-3; D might be TRBD2 (6 bases). The CDR3 length is 15 residues. The germline V gene has CDR1 SGHRS and CDR2 YFSETQ. Deletions cut 3 bases from V and 4 bases from J, with 15 bases between. The CDR3 bases are TGCGCCAGCAGCTGGGGGACTTCCCCTGCAGATACGCAGTATTTT. Protein product: CASSWGTSPADTQYF.

The rearrangement joins TRBV11-2 to TRBJ2-5, with a possible D match to TRBD1 (6 bases). Trimming stripped 1 base from V and 5 bases from J, with 17 bases between. Germline values: CDR1 SGHAT, CDR2 FQNNGV. The CDR3 is 16 residues long. The CDR3 nucleotides are TGTGCCAGCAGCTTAGCAGGGGCTCACTATCTGGAGACCCAGTACTTC. As protein: CASSLAGAHYLETQYF.

The V call is TRBV19, the J call TRBJ1-6; perhaps TRBD1 as D (6 bases). This CDR3 is 17 amino acids long. CDR1 LNHDA and CDR2 SQIVND come from the germline V gene (reference sequence). Trimming removed 4 bases at V and 7 bases at J, with 20 bases between. CDR3 loop: CASSTSGRGIYNSPLHF. For the CDR3, the DNA is TGTGCCAGTAGTACCTCGGGAAGGGGGATCTACAATTCACCCCTCCACTTT.

This chain uses TRBV4-1 with TRBJ1-4, with D maybe TRBD1 (6 bases). The CDR3 loop spans 16 amino acids. Germline-derived CDR1 and CDR2 are MGHRA and YSYEKL. Trimming cost V 1 base and J 1 base, with 10 bases left between them. CDR3 nucleotide sequence: TGCGCCAGCAGCCAAGGACCACAGGGAACTAATGAAAAACTGTTTTTT. Protein product: CASSQGPQGTNEKLFF.

Note on this clone: Other DNA sequences in the same sample also yield this CDR3. The chain couples TRBV5-1 to TRBJ2-5; D is ambiguous. The CDR3 length is 13 residues. Trimming removed 0 bases from V and 4 bases from J, with 7 bases in between. Germline V lookup: CDR1 SGHRS, CDR2 YFSETQ. CDR3 amino acids: CASSLGRGETQYF. The CDR3 nucleotides are TGCGCCAGCAGCTTGGGACGAGGAGAGACCCAGTACTTC.

This clone has more than one count but fewer than ten. This chain joins TRBV30 and TRBJ2-1; D is ambiguous. The CDR3 extends over 16 amino acids. Germline CDR1 and CDR2: GTSNPN and SVGIG (reference sequence). V was shortened by 0 bases and J by 0 bases, with 12 bases between the two germline ends. Here the CDR3 reads CAWSVYSTASYNEQFF. The DNA for the CDR3 is TGTGCCTGGAGTGTTTACTCAACGGCCTCCTACAATGAGCAGTTCTTC.

V usage is TRBV2 and J usage is TRBJ1-4; D gene uncertain. The CDR3 is 14 amino acids. V was trimmed by 3 bases and J by 4 bases, leaving 9 bases between them. The germline V gene has CDR1 SNHLY and CDR2 FYNNEI. The CDR3: CASSDPRSNEKLFF. Here the CDR3 DNA reads TGTGCCAGCAGTGACCCGCGGAGTAATGAAAAACTGTTTTTT.

The chain carries TRBV5-1 and TRBJ2-7, with D possibly TRBD1 on 5 matching bases. From germline, CDR1 is SGHRS and CDR2 YFSETQ. Trimming removed 1 base at V and 9 bases at J, with 11 bases between. This CDR3 comprises 12 residues. For the CDR3, the DNA is TGCGCCAGCAGCTTGAGCCAGGGAACGCAGTACTTC. Translation: CASSLSQGTQYF.

This clone was seen once. The rearrangement links TRBV4-2 to TRBJ1-2, with D maybe TRBD1 (5 bases). The V gene's germline CDR1 is LGHNA and CDR2 YNFKEQ. This CDR3 contains 14 residues. Between the trimmed V and J ends, which lost 0 bases and 5 bases, there was a span of 10 bases. CDR3 sequence: CASSQDGTSYGYTF. Written as DNA, the CDR3 is TGTGCCAGCAGCCAAGATGGGACCTCGTATGGCTACACCTTC.

The J gene is TRBJ2-3, the V gene TRBV6-5, with TRBD2 as a possible D gene (7 bases). V lost 7 bases and J lost 2, with 16 bases in between. The CDR3 is 15 residues long. Germline V CDR1 and CDR2: MNHEY, SVGAGI. The CDR3, as DNA: TGTGCCAGCAATCGAGGAGGGGGGGCCACAGATACGCAGTATTTT. It yields the protein CASNRGGGATDTQYF.

The chain combines TRBV11-2 with TRBJ2-3, with 7 bases matching TRBD2. This CDR3 spans 14 amino acids. Germline V gives CDR1 SGHAT, CDR2 FQNNGV. The ends lost 4 bases at V and 3 bases at J; junction bases unmatched: 4. Here the CDR3 reads CASSSGGGTDTQYF. The DNA for the CDR3 is TGTGCCAGCAGCTCGGGGGGTGGAACAGATACGCAGTATTTT. The entire variable domain, with the rest obtained from reference TRBV11-2 and TRBJ2-3, is as follows: EAGVAQSPRYKIIEKRQSVAFWCNPISGHATLYWYQQILGQGPKLLIQFQNNGVVDDSQLPKDRFSAERLKGVDSTLKIQPAKLEDSAVYLCASSSGGGTDTQYFGPGTRLTVL.

The chain employs TRBV10-3 and TRBJ1-2; TRBD1 is a possible D gene (6 bases). The CDR3 spans 14 residues. Germline values: CDR1 ENHRY, CDR2 SYGVKD. Deletions cut 10 bases from V and 5 bases from J, with 20 bases between. CDR3 DNA sequence: TGTGCCACCTCACACAACACAGGGATTTATGGCTACACCTTC. It encodes CATSHNTGIYGYTF.

The V and J genes are TRBV9 and TRBJ2-5; the D gene is possibly TRBD2 (6 bases). The germline V gene has CDR1 SGDLS and CDR2 YYNGEE. The germline V and J ends were trimmed by 0 bases and 5 bases, with 14 bases remaining between them. CDR3 length: 15 amino acids. CDR3 in DNA: TGTGCCAGCAGCGTAGAGGGACTCAACGGCGAGACCCAGTACTTC. This gives the protein CASSVEGLNGETQYF.

The rearrangement joins TRBV5-1 to TRBJ1-2; D is ambiguous. The CDR3 runs 14 residues. Trimming pared 0 bases from V and 3 bases from J, leaving 9 bases between. The germline gives CDR1 SGHRS, CDR2 YFSETQ. CDR3 sequence (DNA): TGCGCCAGCAGCTTGGTTTCCTTTGACTATGGCTACACCTTC. Its translation is CASSLVSFDYGYTF.

This clone has only a few counts. V usage is TRBV7-2 and J usage is TRBJ1-2; TRBD1 might be the D (5 bases). CDR1 is SGHTA, CDR2 FQGNSA, per germline. The V end was cut by 3 bases, the J end by 5 bases, with 13 bases between. The CDR3 has 14 residues. As DNA, the CDR3 is TGTGCCAGCAGCTTCGGGGAGGGACCGTATGGCTACACCTTC. Amino acids: CASSFGEGPYGYTF. The full variable domain, with the rest looked up from reference TRBV7-2 and TRBJ1-2, is GAGVSQSPSNKVTEKGKDVELRCDPISGHTALYWYRQSLGQGLEFLIYFQGNSAPDKSGLPSDRFSAERTGGSVSTLTIQRTQQEDSAVYLCASSFGEGPYGYTFGSGTRLTVV.

CDR3 bases: TGTGCCAGCAGCCCTGGGACAGTGAATCAGCCCCAGCATTTT. The encoded protein is CASSPGTVNQPQHF. V is TRBV6-5 and J is TRBJ1-5, with 7 bases aligning to TRBD1. This CDR3 has 14 residues. The V gene end was trimmed by 6 bases and the J gene end by 4 bases; junction bases not matched to a gene: 6. CDR1 and CDR2 from the germline V gene are MNHEY and SVGAGI.

The chain is built from TRBV29-1 and TRBJ2-3; D is possibly TRBD2 (6 bases). Looked up from germline, CDR1 is SQVTM and CDR2 is ANQGSEA. Trimming removed 2 bases at V and 4 bases at J, with 7 bases between. This CDR3 is built from 12 residues. The CDR3 loop reads CSVEPGADTQYF. The CDR3 DNA reads TGCAGCGTTGAACCGGGGGCAGATACGCAGTATTTT.